This record covers a single TCR beta chain. The protocol was immunoSEQ multiplex PCR, while the TCRdb copy is restricted to in-frame clones and leaves out a portion. The sample lists about 30,000 clones, around nine tenths occurring once. The CDR3 runs 15 residues. The germline V gene has CDR1 MNHEY and CDR2 SVGAGI. Between the trimmed V and J ends, which lost 0 bases and 10 bases, there was a span of 13 bases. The data stem from a study of regulatory dendritic cells for organ transplantation. The rearrangement uses TRBV6-5 and TRBJ1-6; no definite D call. This receptor was identified in a human donor in good health. Specimen: naive CD4+ T cells from blood. Subset in this sample: CD45RA+ naive T cells. CDR3 residues: CASSYSKEYGSPLHF. Written as DNA, the CDR3 is TGTGCCAGCAGTTACTCAAAGGAGTACGGCTCACCCCTCCACTTT.